This TCR beta chain was identified during a study of blood T cell repertoires in COVID-19. V gave up 3 bases and J gave up 3 bases; unmatched junction bases: 21. Germline V gene lookup returns CDR1 LNHDA and CDR2 SQIVND (reference sequence). This CDR3 is 21 amino acids long. Libraries were prepared by immunoSEQ multiplex PCR; TCRdb keeps only in-frame clonotypes and omits some of them. The table shows approximately 210,000 clones, with about 83% occurring only once. The gene calls are TRBV19 and TRBJ2-3, with 10 bases aligning to TRBD1. The sequenced sample was peripheral blood. The source of this sequence is a woman aged 40 to 49 with active or convalescent COVID-19. Written as DNA, the CDR3 is TGTGCCAGTAGTATCATTCCGAAAGCCCTGAGACAGGGGGCTTTAACAGATACGCAGTATTTT. It specifies CASSIIPKALRQGALTDTQYF.